The rows below give T cell receptor beta chains drawn from one sample of a study of response to subunit inactivated influenza vaccine. TCRdb used MiXCR to reprocess the RT-PCR reads, holding one entry per CDR3 protein. The sample has fewer than 700,000 distinct CDR3 sequences, 10% to 15% seen once. Sequences were derived from PBMCs from blood, sampled more than 35 days after vaccination. The receptors were gathered from a man aged 50-60 years who received an inactivated influenza vaccine. Each CDR3 is given with its conserved first and last residue. D genes are given only for firm matches. The size field is filled for only some rows; it gives once, few, many or a size class.

size: .
V: TRBV11-1
D: .
J: TRBJ2-7
CDR3: CASSPQEGYYEQYF
DNA: TGTGCCAGCAGCCCCCAGGAGGGGTACTACGAGCAGTACTTC

size: few
V: TRBV9
D: .
J: TRBJ2-7
CDR3: CASSPPTLGDEQYF
DNA: TGTGCCAGCAGCCCACCGACACTGGGTGACGAGCAGTACTTC

size: few
V: TRBV11-2
D: .
J: TRBJ2-1
CDR3: CASSLMGAAGGVGEQFF
DNA: TGTGCCAGCAGCTTAATGGGAGCGGCAGGTGGTGTCGGGGAGCAGTTCTTC

size: few
V: TRBV20-1
D: .
J: TRBJ2-1
CDR3: CSASRLTRGFYNEQFF
DNA: TGCAGTGCTAGTCGTTTAACCCGGGGATTCTACAATGAGCAGTTCTTC

size: .
V: TRBV20-1
D: .
J: TRBJ1-2
CDR3: CSALRPPAHGYTF
DNA: TGCAGTGCTCTTCGCCCTCCGGCCCATGGCTACACCTTC

size: .
V: TRBV7-9
D: TRBD1
J: TRBJ2-7
CDR3: CASSSPEGQGDYEQYF
DNA: TGTGCCAGCAGCTCCCCAGAGGGACAGGGGGACTACGAGCAGTACTTC

size: few
V: TRBV12-3/TRBV12-4
D: TRBD2
J: TRBJ2-1
CDR3: CASSAPSGGFYNEQFF
DNA: TGTGCCAGCAGTGCCCCTAGCGGGGGGTTCTACAATGAGCAGTTCTTC

size: few
V: TRBV20-1
D: TRBD2
J: TRBJ2-1
CDR3: CSARDLAAGGVYNEQLF
DNA: TGCAGTGCTAGAGATCTGGCAGCGGGAGGGGTCTACAATGAGCAGCTCTTC

size: .
V: TRBV20-1
D: TRBD2
J: TRBJ2-1
CDR3: CSARALAGGFNEQFF
DNA: TGCAGTGCTAGGGCTTTGGCGGGAGGCTTCAATGAGCAGTTCTTC

size: .
V: TRBV15
D: .
J: TRBJ1-2
CDR3: CATSPGRWGYTF
DNA: TGTGCCACCAGCCCAGGGCGATGGGGCTACACCTTC

size: .
V: TRBV4-2
D: .
J: TRBJ2-1
CDR3: CASSQGPLGAGHNEQFF
DNA: TGTGCCAGCAGCCAAGGACCCCTAGGTGCCGGGCACAATGAGCAGTTCTTC

size: few
V: TRBV27
D: TRBD1
J: TRBJ2-3
CDR3: CASSWTGQLLRDTQYF
DNA: TGTGCCAGCAGTTGGACGGGACAGCTCCTCAGGGATACGCAGTATTTT

size: few
V: TRBV28
D: .
J: TRBJ2-1
CDR3: CATRDVINEQFF
DNA: TGTGCTACACGGGACGTTATCAATGAGCAGTTCTTC

size: .
V: TRBV6-5
D: TRBD1
J: TRBJ2-7
CDR3: CASSFESGTGVWYEQYF
DNA: TGTGCCAGCAGTTTTGAGTCGGGGACAGGGGTATGGTACGAGCAGTACTTC

size: few
V: TRBV5-1
D: .
J: TRBJ2-1
CDR3: CASSLAAILNNEQFF
DNA: TGCGCCAGCAGCTTGGCCGCAATATTGAACAATGAGCAGTTCTTC

size: many
V: TRBV7-2
D: .
J: TRBJ2-2
CDR3: CASSPTLNTGELFF
DNA: TGTGCCAGCAGCCCTACTTTGAACACCGGGGAGCTGTTTTTT

size: few
V: TRBV20-1
D: TRBD2
J: TRBJ2-7
CDR3: CSAILAGLSYEQYF
DNA: TGCAGTGCCATACTAGCGGGCCTTTCCTACGAGCAGTACTTC

size: .
V: TRBV7-2
D: .
J: TRBJ1-5
CDR3: CASSSRSGQPQHF
DNA: TGTGCCAGCAGCTCAAGATCTGGTCAGCCCCAGCATTTT

size: many
V: TRBV28
D: .
J: TRBJ1-1
CDR3: CASSRYRENTEAFF
DNA: TGTGCCAGCAGCCGCTACAGGGAGAACACTGAAGCTTTCTTT

size: few
V: TRBV12-3/TRBV12-4
D: .
J: TRBJ1-2
CDR3: CASSSGAGRRYGYTF
DNA: TGTGCCAGCAGTAGCGGGGCAGGACGGCGCTATGGCTACACCTTC

size: .
V: TRBV5-1
D: .
J: TRBJ1-1
CDR3: CASSLAEGTEAFF
DNA: TGCGCCAGCAGCTTGGCCGAAGGGACTGAAGCTTTCTTT

size: .
V: TRBV10-3
D: TRBD1
J: TRBJ2-1
CDR3: CAISGGQGSPSYNEQFF
DNA: TGTGCCATCAGTGGGGGACAGGGTAGCCCCTCCTACAATGAGCAGTTCTTC

size: many
V: TRBV10-3
D: .
J: TRBJ2-7
CDR3: CAIREGQPYEQYF
DNA: TGTGCCATCAGGGAGGGACAGCCCTACGAGCAGTACTTC

size: many
V: TRBV20-1
D: TRBD2
J: TRBJ2-7
CDR3: CSAKTSGTSGEQYF
DNA: TGCAGTGCTAAAACTTCCGGGACTAGTGGGGAGCAGTACTTC

size: .
V: TRBV5-1
D: TRBD2
J: TRBJ2-1
CDR3: CASSLSGGLPYNEQFF
DNA: TGCGCCAGCAGCCTAAGCGGGGGCCTCCCCTACAATGAGCAGTTCTTC

size: few
V: TRBV11-2
D: .
J: TRBJ2-5
CDR3: CASSLVGNVGFGETQYF
DNA: TGTGCCAGCAGCTTAGTTGGGAACGTCGGATTCGGAGAGACCCAGTACTTC

size: many
V: TRBV20-1
D: .
J: TRBJ1-4
CDR3: CSAEPGREEKLFF
DNA: TGCAGTGCGGAACCGGGACGCGAGGAAAAACTGTTTTTT

size: .
V: TRBV6-2/TRBV6-3
D: TRBD2
J: TRBJ2-1
CDR3: CASKITRTSGHNEQFF
DNA: TGTGCCAGCAAAATTACCCGGACTAGCGGGCACAATGAGCAGTTCTTC

size: few
V: TRBV28
D: .
J: TRBJ2-1
CDR3: CASSPSGGVKFF
DNA: TGTGCCAGCAGTCCCTCCGGCGGGGTGAAGTTCTTC

size: .
V: TRBV6-1
D: TRBD2
J: TRBJ2-1
CDR3: CASSEAAGGPYNEQFF
DNA: TGTGCCAGCAGTGAGGCCGCGGGGGGGCCATACAATGAGCAGTTCTTC

size: many
V: TRBV29-1
D: .
J: TRBJ2-7
CDR3: CSVAHREGQYF
DNA: TGCAGCGTGGCCCACAGGGAGGGGCAGTACTTC

size: few
V: TRBV5-1
D: .
J: TRBJ2-7
CDR3: CASSLGGAHTLYEQYF
DNA: TGCGCCAGCAGCTTGGGGGGGGCACACACCCTCTACGAGCAGTACTTC

size: .
V: TRBV4-1
D: .
J: TRBJ2-1
CDR3: CASSQDSGGVEQFF
DNA: TGCGCCAGCAGCCAAGATTCTGGGGGCGTTGAGCAGTTCTTC

size: few
V: TRBV10-3
D: .
J: TRBJ2-5
CDR3: CAVGLFDSFKETQYF
DNA: TGTGCCGTCGGACTATTTGACTCATTTAAAGAGACCCAGTACTTC

size: many
V: TRBV12-3/TRBV12-4
D: .
J: TRBJ2-3
CDR3: CASSLGPGMQYF
DNA: TGTGCCAGCAGTTTAGGTCCCGGGATGCAGTATTTT

size: .
V: TRBV13
D: .
J: TRBJ2-2
CDR3: CASSLGRSTGELFF
DNA: TGTGCCAGCAGCCTAGGCCGGTCCACCGGGGAGCTGTTTTTT

size: .
V: TRBV20-1
D: TRBD1
J: TRBJ2-2
CDR3: CSAKIQQGYTGELFF
DNA: TGCAGTGCTAAAATTCAACAGGGGTACACCGGGGAGCTGTTTTTT

size: few
V: TRBV7-8
D: .
J: TRBJ1-2
CDR3: CASSLAPGTIGYTF
DNA: TGTGCCAGCAGCTTAGCACCTGGGACTATTGGCTACACCTTC

size: few
V: TRBV2
D: TRBD2
J: TRBJ2-6
CDR3: CASSLLPGEGSGANVLTF
DNA: TGTGCCAGCAGTTTATTACCCGGGGAGGGGTCTGGGGCCAACGTCCTGACTTTC

size: few
V: TRBV6-1
D: TRBD1
J: TRBJ2-1
CDR3: CASSRQGAEVDEQFF
DNA: TGTGCCAGCAGTAGACAGGGGGCAGAGGTGGATGAGCAGTTCTTC

size: few
V: TRBV6-7
D: .
J: TRBJ1-5
CDR3: CASSPDSYSNQPQHF
DNA: TGTGCCAGCAGCCCGGACAGTTATAGCAATCAGCCCCAGCATTTT

size: few
V: TRBV10-3
D: .
J: TRBJ2-7
CDR3: CAIRPGQPAEQYF
DNA: TGTGCCATCAGGCCGGGACAACCTGCCGAGCAGTACTTC

size: few
V: TRBV4-3
D: .
J: TRBJ2-3
CDR3: CASSQLLASTDTQYF
DNA: TGCGCCAGCAGCCAACTGCTGGCTAGCACAGATACGCAGTATTTT

size: few
V: TRBV18
D: TRBD1
J: TRBJ2-5
CDR3: CASSSRTGPETQYF
DNA: TGTGCCAGCTCATCCAGGACAGGGCCAGAGACCCAGTACTTC

size: .
V: TRBV27
D: TRBD1
J: TRBJ1-6
CDR3: CASSLWNRGNYNSPLHF
DNA: TGTGCCAGCAGTTTATGGAACAGGGGAAACTATAATTCACCCCTCCACTTT

size: .
V: TRBV9
D: TRBD1
J: TRBJ2-7
CDR3: CASSARTGWDEQYF
DNA: TGTGCCAGCAGCGCCCGGACAGGGTGGGACGAGCAGTACTTC

size: many
V: TRBV15
D: .
J: TRBJ1-2
CDR3: CATQESPYYGYTF
DNA: TGTGCCACTCAGGAATCCCCTTACTATGGCTACACCTTC

size: .
V: TRBV5-1
D: TRBD2
J: TRBJ2-3
CDR3: CASYAQPGLAADTQYF
DNA: TGCGCCAGTTATGCCCAACCGGGACTAGCGGCAGATACGCAGTATTTT

size: many
V: TRBV29-1
D: .
J: TRBJ2-5
CDR3: CSVDLLLPQETQYF
DNA: TGCAGCGTTGACTTACTGCTACCCCAAGAGACCCAGTACTTC

size: .
V: TRBV20-1
D: .
J: TRBJ2-2
CDR3: CSAGRWHGELFF
DNA: TGCAGTGCGGGGAGATGGCACGGGGAGCTGTTTTTT

size: many
V: TRBV7-9
D: TRBD1
J: TRBJ2-3
CDR3: CASSAGGPRTDTQYF
DNA: TGTGCCAGCAGCGCAGGGGGCCCACGCACAGATACGCAGTATTTT

size: few
V: TRBV5-1
D: .
J: TRBJ2-3
CDR3: CASSLGQFSTDTQYF
DNA: TGCGCCAGCAGCTTGGGACAATTTAGCACAGATACGCAGTATTTT

size: .
V: TRBV3-1
D: TRBD2
J: TRBJ2-3
CDR3: CACGPWRRGGLFKGYTHYF
DNA: TGTGCCTGCGGTCCCTGGAGGCGGGGGGGCCTTTTTAAGGGATATACGCACTATTTT

size: few
V: TRBV28
D: .
J: TRBJ1-5
CDR3: CASSLPWQPQHF
DNA: TGTGCCAGCAGCCTACCTTGGCAGCCCCAGCATTTT

size: .
V: TRBV12-3/TRBV12-4
D: TRBD2
J: TRBJ2-1
CDR3: CASIRGSGRKINEQFF
DNA: TGTGCCAGCATCCGGGGTAGCGGGAGGAAGATAAATGAGCAGTTCTTC

size: .
V: TRBV5-5
D: .
J: TRBJ1-5
CDR3: CASSFSQASNQPQHF
DNA: TGTGCCAGCAGCTTTAGCCAGGCCAGCAATCAGCCCCAGCATTTT

size: .
V: TRBV7-9
D: TRBD1
J: TRBJ1-4
CDR3: CASRTDRGPEKLFF
DNA: TGTGCCAGCAGGACGGACAGGGGGCCTGAAAAACTGTTTTTT

size: few
V: TRBV11-2
D: .
J: TRBJ2-3
CDR3: CASSEGFGTDTQYF
DNA: TGTGCCAGCAGCGAAGGATTCGGCACAGATACGCAGTATTTT

size: .
V: TRBV29-1
D: .
J: TRBJ2-1
CDR3: CSVATYNEQFF
DNA: TGCAGCGTTGCAACCTACAATGAGCAGTTCTTC

size: few
V: TRBV7-9
D: TRBD1
J: TRBJ1-4
CDR3: CASSTLKGQGHEKLFF
DNA: TGTGCCAGCAGCACTCTAAAGGGACAGGGGCATGAAAAACTGTTTTTT